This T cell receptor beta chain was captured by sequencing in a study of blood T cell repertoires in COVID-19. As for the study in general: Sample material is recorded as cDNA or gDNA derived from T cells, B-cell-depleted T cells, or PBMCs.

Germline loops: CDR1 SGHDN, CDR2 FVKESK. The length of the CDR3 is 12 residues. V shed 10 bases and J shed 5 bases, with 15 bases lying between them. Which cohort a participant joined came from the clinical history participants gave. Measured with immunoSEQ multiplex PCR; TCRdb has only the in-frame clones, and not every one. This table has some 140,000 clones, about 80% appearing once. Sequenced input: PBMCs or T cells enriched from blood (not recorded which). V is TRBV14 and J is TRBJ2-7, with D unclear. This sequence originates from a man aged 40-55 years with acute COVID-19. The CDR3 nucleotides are TGTGCCACCTCCCCGGGTAGCCACGAGCAGTACTTC. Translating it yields CATSPGSHEQYF.